This TCR beta chain comes out of a study of T cells in Graves' hyperthyroidism and ophthalmopathy. From germline, CDR1 is ENHRY and CDR2 SYGVKD. J gave up 5 bases and V 7 bases, and 11 bases lay outside the gene matches. CDR3 size: 15 residues. Amplified TCR beta CDR3 regions came from RNA transcripts. First-round RT-PCR of the TCR CDR3 relied on the HTBI primer set. TCRdb reanalysed the multiplex PCR reads using MiXCR and keeps one entry per CDR3 protein. The table includes approximately 300,000 distinct CDR3 sequences, approximately 19% detected once. This clonotype has just a few counts. V and J are TRBV10-3 and TRBJ2-1; 7 nucleotides match TRBD2. Sequenced sample: blood. The sequence was collected from a man aged 50-60 years with Graves' ophthalmopathy. The chain's CDR3 is CAITTDSGLDNEQFF. The CDR3 nucleotides are TGTGCCATCACGACAGATAGCGGGTTGGACAATGAGCAGTTCTTC.